This entry concerns a single TCR beta chain. This sample was included in a study of blood T cell repertoires in COVID-19. Study-wide context: Spain, Italy and the United States supplied samples that represented acute and convalescent COVID-19. T cells, B-cell-depleted T cells, or PBMCs supplied cDNA or gDNA.

In the authors' methods: Using reference gene primer amplification, nucleated cell counts were estimated. Sequencing was performed with immunoSEQ multiplex PCR; in TCRdb, only in-frame clones are kept and a portion is missing. V, J and clone size are taken as reported in that table, and D and trimming were inferred from the DNA itself. This repertoire shows 150,000 to 200,000 clones, 80% to 95% found once; its top ten account for 0.5% to 0.65%. The junction had 5 bases not matched to a gene; V was cut back by 7 bases and J by 5 bases. CDR1 is MDHEN and CDR2 is SYDVKM in the germline V gene. CDR3 size: 15 residues.

The V and J genes are TRBV28 and TRBJ2-2; 12 nucleotides match TRBD2. This TCR came from a man between 50 and 59 years old with acute or convalescent COVID-19. Sequencing used peripheral blood. CDR3 region: CASIPSGRATGELFF. In DNA, the CDR3 is TGTGCCAGCATACCTAGCGGGAGGGCTACCGGGGAGCTGTTTTTT. The full variable domain, in which reference TRBV28 and TRBJ2-2 provide the parts outside the CDR3, is DVKVTQSSRYLVKRTGEKVFLECVQDMDHENMFWYRQDPGLGLRLIYFSYDVKMKEKGDIPEGYSVSREKKERFSLILESASTNQTSMYLCASIPSGRATGELFFGEGSRLTVL.